A single sample gave rise to the 11 T cell receptor beta chains below, sequenced in a study of cytomegalovirus exposure and HLA in healthy donors. Researchers ran the PCR with 60 Vbeta and 13 Jbeta primers. The repertoire was sequenced with immunoSEQ multiplex PCR; TCRdb's copy has only in-frame clones and lacks some. Of about 120,000 clones detected, over 8.5% appear once; the ten largest clones hold about 6.6%. The sample comprised PBMCs. The source is a woman between 35 and 50 years old in good health and CMV-seropositive.

The chain is built from TRBV7-2 and TRBJ1-1, with D unresolved. Trimming removed 4 bases from V and 5 bases from J, with 11 bases in between. CDR1 and CDR2 (germline): SGHTA, FQGNSA. There are 13 residues in the CDR3. CDR3 DNA: TGTGCCAGCAGCTCAAACCATCGGACTGAAGCTTTCTTT. Translated, it gives CASSSNHRTEAFF.

Only a few counts were recorded for this clone. The chain uses TRBV9 and TRBJ1-1; possible D gene TRBD1, 5 bases. This CDR3 spans 17 amino acids. Trimming cost V 0 bases and J 0 bases, with 15 bases left between them. The germline V gene encodes CDR1 SGDLS and CDR2 YYNGEE. CDR3 nucleotide sequence: TGTGCCAGCAGCGTAGACCCCAACAGGATGATGAACACTGAAGCTTTCTTT. It encodes CASSVDPNRMMNTEAFF.

The chain recombines TRBV6-1 with TRBJ1-5; perhaps TRBD1 as D (6 bases). The CDR3 length is 13 residues. Germline CDR1 MNHNS, CDR2 SASEGT. The V end lost 6 bases, the J end lost 8 bases, and 14 bases lay between the germline ends. The CDR3 DNA is TGTGCCAGCAGCAGGGGACCCCAGGAGCCCCAGCATTTT. Translation: CASSRGPQEPQHF.

This clone was counted only a few times. The rearrangement uses TRBV27 and TRBJ2-7; D may be TRBD2 (6 bases). The CDR3 has 14 residues. Germline loops: CDR1 MNHEY, CDR2 SMNVEV (reference sequence). Trimming shortened V by 5 bases and J by 0 bases, and 11 bases separated the two germline ends. CDR3 sequence (DNA): TGTGCCAGCAGTGGGAAGGGAGGCTCCTACGAGCAGTACTTC. This codes for CASSGKGGSYEQYF.

This clone came up a few times. This chain links TRBV10-1 with TRBJ2-3; D gene unclear. The length of the CDR3 is 13 residues. Trimming left V 6 bases short and J 4 bases short, with 11 bases between. Per germline, CDR1 WNHNN and CDR2 SYGVQD (reference sequence). The CDR3 loop reads CASRAWLADTQYF. For the CDR3, the DNA is TGCGCCAGCAGGGCTTGGCTAGCAGATACGCAGTATTTT.

This clone has only a few counts. The V and J genes are TRBV29-1 and TRBJ1-1, with D perhaps matching TRBD1 (5 bases). Trimming shortened V by 4 bases and J by 5 bases, and 11 bases separated the two germline ends. Looked up from germline, CDR1 is SQVTM and CDR2 is ANQGSEA. CDR3 length: 12 amino acids. The CDR3 region is CSVGLGGTEAFF. DNA of the CDR3: TGCAGCGTTGGCCTCGGGGGGACTGAAGCTTTCTTT.

CDR3 loop: CASSMWRAARTNEKLFF. CDR3 sequence (DNA): TGTGCCAGTAGTATGTGGAGGGCGGCCCGCACTAATGAAAAACTGTTTTTT. The chain recombines TRBV19 with TRBJ1-4; unclear D gene. Germline V lookup: CDR1 LNHDA, CDR2 SQIVND (reference sequence). Trimming took 3 bases from V and 2 from J, leaving 16 bases between them. The CDR3 sequence is 17 residues long. Drawing the rest from reference TRBV19 and TRBJ1-4, the complete variable domain is DGGITQSPKYLFRKEGQNVTLSCEQNLNHDAMYWYRQDPGQGLRLIYYSQIVNDFQKGDIAEGYSVSREKKESFPLTVTSAQKNPTAFYLCASSMWRAARTNEKLFFGSGTQLSVL.

The chain couples TRBV28 to TRBJ1-1, with a tentative D call TRBD1 (5 bases). Between the trimmed V and J ends, which lost 4 bases and 5 bases, there was a span of 11 bases. In germline, CDR1 is MDHEN, CDR2 SYDVKM. The CDR3 sequence is 13 residues long. The CDR3 DNA reads TGTGCCAGCAGTTCACTAAGGGGTACTGAAGCTTTCTTT. Its protein is CASSSLRGTEAFF.

This clone was observed a handful of times. The chain carries TRBV10-3 and TRBJ2-1, with 13 bases fitting TRBD2. The CDR3 contains 15 residues. V dropped 4 bases and J dropped 7; count of bases not matched to a gene: 4. Germline loops: CDR1 ENHRY, CDR2 SYGVKD. The CDR3 loop reads CAISGTSGGRNEQFF. As DNA, the CDR3 is TGTGCCATCAGTGGGACTAGCGGGGGTCGGAATGAGCAGTTCTTC.

This chain connects TRBV4-2 to TRBJ2-2; 8 bases map to TRBD1. The CDR3 loop spans 16 amino acids. Germline V lookup: CDR1 LGHNA, CDR2 YNFKEQ. J was trimmed by 4 bases and V by 0 bases; bases with no gene match: 4. The CDR3 DNA is TGTGCCAGCAGCCAAGATCAGGGGGCGGGCACCGGGGAGCTGTTTTTT. This gives the protein CASSQDQGAGTGELFF.

The rearrangement uses TRBV19 and TRBJ1-2; 7 bases align to TRBD1. CDR3 size: 13 residues. The junction had 6 bases not matched to a gene; V was cut back by 8 bases and J by 3 bases. Per the germline V gene, CDR1 is LNHDA and CDR2 is SQIVND (reference sequence). CDR3 residues: CASRVTGDYGYTF. Written as DNA, the CDR3 is TGTGCCAGTCGGGTTACAGGGGACTATGGCTACACCTTC.